This record looks at one TCR beta chain sequence and its context. No antigen is known for it. Only in-frame clones appear in the TCRdb table, and some are missing; sequencing was by immunoSEQ multiplex PCR. The sample yields 110,000 to 150,000 clones, roughly 93% seen once. Trimming at V came to 4 bases and at J to 2 bases, leaving 5 bases not matched to a gene. CDR1 and CDR2 (germline): SGDLS, YYNGEE. The CDR3 totals 15 residues. The sample is drawn from a study of T cell responses to AZD1222 COVID-19 vaccine. Study-level results: Donors in the cohort were predominantly white British and more often female, and clonal diversity was possibly underestimated. The study sampled repertoires only after the peak T cell response. Baseline antibody screening turned up just five to seven seropositive AZD1222 recipients. Among spike-specific TCRs, nearly half reportedly target unmutated variant regions.

The chain links TRBV9 to TRBJ1-1; TRBD1 aligns across 10 bases. The TCR sequence derives from an adult who had recovered from COVID-19. This specimen was peripheral blood, taken after recovery from COVID-19. In DNA, the CDR3 is TGTGCCAGCAGCTCCCGGGACAGGGGAAACACTGAAGCTTTCTTT. It is translated as CASSSRDRGNTEAFF.